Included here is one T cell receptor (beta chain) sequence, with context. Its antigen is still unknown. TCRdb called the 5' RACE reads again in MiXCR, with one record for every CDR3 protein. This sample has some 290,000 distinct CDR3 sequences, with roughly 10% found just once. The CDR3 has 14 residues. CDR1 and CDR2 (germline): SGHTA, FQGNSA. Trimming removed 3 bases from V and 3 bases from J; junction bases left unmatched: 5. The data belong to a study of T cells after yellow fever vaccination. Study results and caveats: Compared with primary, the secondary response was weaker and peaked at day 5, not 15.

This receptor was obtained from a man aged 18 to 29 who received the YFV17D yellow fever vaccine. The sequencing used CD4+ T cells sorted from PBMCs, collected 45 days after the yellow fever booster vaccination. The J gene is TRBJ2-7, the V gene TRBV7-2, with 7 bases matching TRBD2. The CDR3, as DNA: TGTGCCAGCAGCTTCGGCAGGGAGGGCTACGAGCAGTACTTC. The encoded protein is CASSFGREGYEQYF.